A selection of T cell receptor beta chains follows, all from one sample in a study of blood T cell repertoires in COVID-19. Data came from immunoSEQ multiplex PCR; TCRdb stores just in-frame clones and leaves some out. In the table there are 110,000 or so clones, 85% of which are singletons. Source material: peripheral blood. Receptors were obtained from a human donor in a cohort sampled during active COVID-19. Both conserved end residues are part of each CDR3. The order of the fields is V gene, clone size, D gene, J gene, CDR3 protein, CDR3 DNA. A D gene is named only where the DNA matches it firmly. The size of a clone is reported for some rows only, either as once, few or many, or as a class for expanded clones.

v_gene: TRBV3-1/TRBV3-2
abundance: few
d_gene: TRBD1
j_gene: TRBJ1-6
CDR3aa: CASSHQDRDSPLHF
CDR3nt: TGTGCCAGCAGCCACCAAGACAGGGATTCACCCCTCCACTTT

v_gene: TRBV12-3/TRBV12-4
abundance: .
d_gene: .
j_gene: TRBJ1-1
CDR3aa: CASSWGENTEAFF
CDR3nt: TGTGCCAGCAGTTGGGGGGAGAACACTGAAGCTTTCTTT

v_gene: TRBV21-1
abundance: .
d_gene: .
j_gene: TRBJ1-5
CDR3aa: CATHNIHDRGGNQPQHF
CDR3nt: TGTGCCACCCACAATATCCACGACAGGGGAGGTAATCAGCCCCAGCATTTT

v_gene: TRBV6-5
abundance: .
d_gene: TRBD1
j_gene: TRBJ1-5
CDR3aa: CASSQGARDQPQHF
CDR3nt: TGTGCCAGCAGTCAGGGGGCGAGAGATCAGCCCCAGCATTTT

v_gene: TRBV30
abundance: .
d_gene: .
j_gene: TRBJ2-7
CDR3aa: CAWSFARGPPLVGEQYF
CDR3nt: TGTGCCTGGAGTTTTGCAAGGGGCCCCCCTCTCGTTGGTGAGCAGTACTTC

v_gene: TRBV11-2
abundance: .
d_gene: .
j_gene: TRBJ2-1
CDR3aa: CASSLARAGEQFF
CDR3nt: TGTGCCAGCAGCTTAGCCAGGGCGGGAGAGCAGTTCTTC

v_gene: TRBV7-8
abundance: .
d_gene: .
j_gene: TRBJ1-5
CDR3aa: CASSLGGSRNQPQHF
CDR3nt: TGTGCCAGCAGCTTAGGTGGGAGTCGCAATCAGCCCCAGCATTTT

v_gene: TRBV6-2/TRBV6-3
abundance: .
d_gene: TRBD2
j_gene: TRBJ2-3
CDR3aa: CASSYLSGDTQYF
CDR3nt: TGTGCCAGCAGTTACCTTAGCGGGGATACGCAGTATTTT

v_gene: TRBV7-2
abundance: .
d_gene: .
j_gene: TRBJ2-1
CDR3aa: CASSLLGGEQFF
CDR3nt: TGTGCCAGCAGCCTTCTAGGGGGTGAGCAGTTCTTC

v_gene: TRBV7-2
abundance: .
d_gene: .
j_gene: TRBJ2-2
CDR3aa: CASSLGSGSTGELFF
CDR3nt: TGTGCCAGCAGCTTAGGGTCCGGTTCCACCGGGGAGCTGTTTTTT

v_gene: TRBV14
abundance: .
d_gene: TRBD1
j_gene: TRBJ2-5
CDR3aa: CASSLRDRVMETQYF
CDR3nt: TGTGCCAGCAGCCTCCGGGACAGGGTGATGGAGACCCAGTACTTC

v_gene: TRBV3-1/TRBV3-2
abundance: .
d_gene: TRBD1
j_gene: TRBJ1-4
CDR3aa: CASSHRQGLEKLFF
CDR3nt: TGTGCCAGCAGCCATAGACAGGGTCTTGAAAAACTGTTTTTT

v_gene: TRBV3-1/TRBV3-2
abundance: .
d_gene: TRBD1
j_gene: TRBJ1-2
CDR3aa: CASSPSLVGGAGYTF
CDR3nt: TGTGCCAGCAGCCCGTCCCTAGTAGGGGGCGCGGGCTACACCTTC

v_gene: TRBV27
abundance: .
d_gene: .
j_gene: TRBJ2-1
CDR3aa: CASSLMTGQGNEQFF
CDR3nt: TGTGCCAGCAGTTTAATGACAGGCCAAGGGAATGAGCAGTTCTTC

v_gene: TRBV24-1
abundance: .
d_gene: TRBD1
j_gene: TRBJ2-2
CDR3aa: CAALPGQGDPGELFF
CDR3nt: TGTGCCGCTCTACCGGGACAGGGGGATCCCGGGGAGCTGTTTTTT

v_gene: TRBV30
abundance: .
d_gene: .
j_gene: TRBJ1-4
CDR3aa: CAWSAGEKLFF
CDR3nt: TGTGCCTGGAGTGCAGGGGAAAAACTGTTTTTT

v_gene: TRBV14
abundance: .
d_gene: TRBD2
j_gene: TRBJ2-3
CDR3aa: CASSQERAGVSTDTQYF
CDR3nt: TGTGCCAGCAGCCAAGAGAGGGCGGGGGTTTCAACAGACACGCAGTATTTT

v_gene: TRBV6-1
abundance: few
d_gene: .
j_gene: TRBJ2-3
CDR3aa: CASSEEARTDTQYF
CDR3nt: TGTGCCAGCAGTGAAGAAGCTCGCACAGATACGCAGTATTTT

v_gene: TRBV7-2
abundance: once
d_gene: TRBD1
j_gene: TRBJ1-1
CDR3aa: CASSPQGVNTEAFF
CDR3nt: TGTGCCAGCAGCCCGCAGGGGGTGAACACTGAAGCTTTCTTT

v_gene: TRBV4-3
abundance: once
d_gene: .
j_gene: TRBJ1-5
CDR3aa: CASSPTVGGTSNQPQHF
CDR3nt: TGCGCCAGCAGCCCCACGGTAGGAGGGACTAGCAATCAGCCCCAGCATTTT

v_gene: TRBV19
abundance: .
d_gene: TRBD1
j_gene: TRBJ1-5
CDR3aa: CAITFVTGHQPQHF
CDR3nt: TGTGCCATCACTTTTGTGACAGGGCATCAGCCCCAGCATTTT

v_gene: TRBV5-1
abundance: .
d_gene: TRBD2
j_gene: TRBJ2-5
CDR3aa: CASTVGAGKQETQYF
CDR3nt: TGCGCCAGCACGGTAGGAGCGGGGAAACAAGAGACCCAGTACTTC

v_gene: TRBV7-3
abundance: .
d_gene: TRBD1
j_gene: TRBJ2-7
CDR3aa: CASSLDRGYEQYF
CDR3nt: TGTGCCAGCAGCTTGGACAGGGGCTACGAGCAGTACTTC

v_gene: TRBV7-9
abundance: few
d_gene: .
j_gene: TRBJ2-7
CDR3aa: CASSSRGAGEQYF
CDR3nt: TGTGCCAGCAGCTCCAGGGGGGCGGGCGAGCAGTACTTC

v_gene: TRBV11-2
abundance: .
d_gene: .
j_gene: TRBJ1-5
CDR3aa: CASSLDVGINQPQHF
CDR3nt: TGTGCCAGCAGCTTAGACGTGGGCATCAATCAGCCCCAGCATTTT

v_gene: TRBV6-5
abundance: .
d_gene: .
j_gene: TRBJ2-1
CDR3aa: CASSLDSYNEQFF
CDR3nt: TGTGCCAGCAGCTTAGACAGTTACAATGAGCAGTTCTTC

v_gene: TRBV28
abundance: .
d_gene: TRBD2
j_gene: TRBJ2-7
CDR3aa: CASSLSTSGYYEQYF
CDR3nt: TGTGCCAGCAGTTTATCTACTAGCGGGTACTACGAGCAGTACTTC

v_gene: TRBV6-5
abundance: .
d_gene: .
j_gene: TRBJ2-2
CDR3aa: CASSWRVNTGELFF
CDR3nt: TGTGCCAGCAGTTGGCGGGTGAACACCGGGGAGCTGTTTTTT

v_gene: TRBV19
abundance: .
d_gene: .
j_gene: TRBJ1-1
CDR3aa: CASSIPAGKITEAFF
CDR3nt: TGTGCCAGTAGTATCCCAGCAGGGAAGATCACTGAAGCTTTCTTT